The source of this TCR beta chain is a study of blood T cells in healthy people across ages. PCR was performed a second time for roughly 7 to 11 cycles using a sample-barcoded 5' primer and a J-beta primer mix. Tags on each cDNA molecule came from a template-switch adaptor with 12 random nucleotides. TCRdb passed the 5' RACE reads through MiXCR, listing each CDR3 protein once. There are 450,000 to 700,000 distinct CDR3 sequences in the sample; 25% to 30% occur only once, and under 20% lies in the top ten. This clonotype has only a few counts. Germline lookup yields CDR1 MRHNA and CDR2 SNTAGT. Trimming shortened V by 1 base and J by 3 bases, and 1 base separated the two germline ends. This CDR3 is 13 amino acids long.

Sequencing input: blood. The rearrangement links TRBV6-4 to TRBJ2-6; unclear D gene. The source of this sequence is a woman aged 65 to 85 in good health. The CDR3, as DNA: TGTGCCAGCAGTGACTATGGGGCCAACGTCCTGACTTTC. It encodes CASSDYGANVLTF.